Listed below are T cell receptor beta chains from one sample, sequenced in a study of blood T cell repertoires in COVID-19. Repertoires were generated with immunoSEQ multiplex PCR, while TCRdb's copy carries only in-frame clones and drops some. The sample yields 60,000 to 80,000 clones, about nine tenths seen once. The specimen sequenced was peripheral blood. These receptor sequences come from a woman of 80 years or more with acute or convalescent COVID-19. CDR3s include the opening cysteine and the closing phenylalanine or tryptophan. A D gene is named only where the DNA matches it firmly. Rows may omit the clone size; those that give it use once, few, many or a size class.

>TRBD1|TRBJ1-4|TRBV7-8|-
CASTPTEGAARRGKLFF
TGTGCCAGCACCCCTACCGAGGGGGCCGCCAGGCGGGGAAAACTGTTTTTT
>-|TRBJ1-4|TRBV3-1/TRBV3-2|-
CASSQGLNNEKLFF
TGTGCCAGCAGCCAAGGACTAAATAATGAAAAACTGTTTTTT
>TRBD2|TRBJ2-3|TRBV5-6|-
CASSRGLAGGQDTQYF
TGTGCCAGCAGCCGGGGACTAGCGGGGGGTCAAGATACGCAGTATTTT
>-|TRBJ1-1|TRBV5-6|-
CASSPSAGFAFF
TGTGCCAGCAGCCCGTCCGCGGGGTTCGCTTTCTTT
>-|TRBJ1-2|TRBV5-1|-
CASSLRGGHGYTF
TGCGCCAGCAGCTTGAGGGGGGGTCATGGCTACACCTTC
>TRBD2|TRBJ2-2|TRBV2|-
CAIRGSGGSPTGELFF
TGTGCCATCCGAGGTAGCGGGGGTTCCCCCACCGGGGAGCTGTTTTTT
>TRBD1|TRBJ2-6|TRBV4-2|-
CASSRQGYDSGANVLTF
TGTGCCAGCAGTCGACAGGGATACGATTCGGGGGCCAACGTCCTGACTTTC
>-|TRBJ2-7|TRBV30|few
CACLRQIPYEQYF
TGTGCCTGCCTGAGACAGATTCCCTACGAGCAGTACTTC
>TRBD2|TRBJ2-3|TRBV9|-
CASSVAGDPDTQYF
TGTGCCAGCAGCGTGGCGGGAGACCCGGATACGCAGTATTTT
>TRBD1|TRBJ2-1|TRBV3-1/TRBV3-2|-
CASSQERAGTGGIGNEQFF
TGTGCCAGCAGCCAAGAGAGAGCCGGGACAGGGGGCATAGGAAATGAGCAGTTCTTC
>TRBD1|TRBJ1-5|TRBV15|-
CATSRDPGGRQPQHF
TGTGCCACCAGCAGAGACCCAGGGGGCAGGCAGCCCCAGCATTTT
>-|TRBJ2-5|TRBV3-1/TRBV3-2|-
CASRNSYQETQYF
TGTGCCAGCAGAAATTCATACCAGGAGACCCAGTACTTC
>TRBD1|TRBJ1-1|TRBV7-9|-
CASSWDRDFPFF
TGTGCCAGCAGCTGGGACAGGGATTTTCCTTTCTTT
>TRBD1|TRBJ1-2|TRBV19|-
CASSIDRAPGTGVNANYGYTF
TGTGCCAGTAGTATAGATCGGGCTCCGGGGACAGGGGTTAATGCTAACTATGGCTACACCTTC
>-|TRBJ1-5|TRBV24-1|-
CATNPGYGQPQHF
TGTGCCACCAACCCAGGGTATGGTCAGCCCCAGCATTTT
>TRBD1|TRBJ2-3|TRBV7-3|-
CASSSTGEKADTQYF
TGTGCCAGCAGCTCAACAGGGGAAAAGGCAGATACGCAGTATTTT
>-|TRBJ2-5|TRBV27|-
CASSFDRGETQYF
TGTGCCAGCAGTTTCGACAGAGGTGAGACCCAGTACTTC
>TRBD2|TRBJ2-7|TRBV2|-
CASRGLDYEQYF
TGTGCCAGCAGGGGACTAGACTACGAGCAGTACTTC
>TRBD1|TRBJ1-4|TRBV2|-
CASVYRGEKLFF
TGTGCCAGCGTTTACAGGGGGGAAAAACTGTTTTTT
>-|TRBJ1-2|TRBV4-3|-
CASSQDPHTYGYTF
TGCGCCAGCAGCCAAGATCCTCACACGTATGGCTACACCTTC
>-|TRBJ1-3|TRBV5-1|-
CASSLQGHSGNTIYF
TGCGCCAGCAGCTTGCAGGGCCACTCTGGAAACACCATATATTTT
>-|TRBJ1-4|TRBV7-9|-
CASSPGARGGNEKLFF
TGTGCCAGCAGCCCAGGGGCACGGGGGGGTAATGAAAAACTGTTTTTT
>-|TRBJ1-4|TRBV28|-
CASIYAGASWEKLFF
TGTGCCAGCATATATGCAGGGGCGAGTTGGGAAAAACTGTTTTTT
>TRBD1|TRBJ1-2|TRBV19|few
CASSIGQGNYGYTF
TGTGCCAGTAGTATAGGACAGGGCAACTATGGCTACACCTTC
>TRBD2|TRBJ2-1|TRBV11-3|-
CASKRAGGQDEQFF
TGTGCCAGCAAACGAGCGGGGGGGCAGGATGAGCAGTTCTTC
>-|TRBJ1-2|TRBV12-3/TRBV12-4|-
CASGQIYGYTF
TGTGCCAGCGGACAAATCTATGGCTACACCTTC
>-|TRBJ2-7|TRBV21-1|-
CASTSRLSYEQYF
TGTGCCAGCACATCGCGCCTCTCCTACGAGCAGTACTTC
>TRBD1|TRBJ1-6|TRBV9|-
CASSVVGGAASPLHF
TGTGCCAGCAGCGTAGTAGGGGGCGCCGCTTCACCCCTCCACTTT
>TRBD1|TRBJ2-3|TRBV5-1|-
CASSSWTGLTDTQYF
TGCGCCAGCAGCTCGTGGACAGGTTTGACAGATACGCAGTATTTT
>TRBD1|TRBJ1-5|TRBV18|-
CASSPRTGSNQPQHF
TGTGCCAGCTCACCGAGGACAGGCAGCAATCAGCCCCAGCATTTT
>-|TRBJ2-5|TRBV28|-
CASRLGLPSETQYF
TGTGCCAGCAGGTTGGGCCTTCCTTCGGAGACCCAGTACTTC
>-|TRBJ1-5|TRBV2|-
CASTESREGPQPQHF
TGTGCCAGCACCGAATCCCGGGAGGGCCCTCAGCCCCAGCATTTT
>TRBD1|TRBJ1-2|TRBV27|once
CASSQTGGYGYTF
TGTGCCAGCAGCCAAACAGGGGGCTATGGCTACACCTTC
>-|TRBJ2-2|TRBV27|-
CASSLSSGVNTGELFF
TGTGCCAGCAGTTTATCGTCCGGGGTCAACACCGGGGAGCTGTTTTTT